The 19 T cell receptor beta chains listed next were all sequenced from one sample in a study of blood T cell repertoires in COVID-19. The protocol was immunoSEQ multiplex PCR, while the TCRdb copy is restricted to in-frame clones and leaves out a portion. The sample records around 270,000 clones, 84% being singletons. The material sequenced was peripheral blood. The receptors come from a woman aged 40 to 50 who had recovered from COVID-19.

This clone was recorded a few times. V usage is TRBV4-1 and J usage is TRBJ2-7, with D hard to call. The CDR3 extends over 12 amino acids. Between the trimmed V and J ends, which lost 4 bases and 7 bases, there was a span of 11 bases. In germline, CDR1 is MGHRA, CDR2 YSYEKL. The CDR3 reads CASSLPAEEQYF. DNA for the CDR3: TGCGCCAGCAGCCTCCCGGCGGAAGAGCAGTACTTC.

The chain uses TRBV4-1 and TRBJ2-3; D is uncertain. Germline V gene sequence: CDR1 MGHRA, CDR2 YSYEKL. CDR3 length: 13 amino acids. The V end lost 1 base, the J end lost 5 bases, and 7 bases lay between the germline ends. The CDR3 nucleotides read TGCGCCAGCAGCCAAGCCCCGAGAGATACGCAGTATTTT. This codes for CASSQAPRDTQYF.

The rearrangement links TRBV4-1 to TRBJ1-1; possibly TRBD1 for D (5 bases). The CDR3 has 13 residues. V was shortened by 4 bases and J by 7 bases, with 13 bases between the two germline ends. Germline CDR1 and CDR2: MGHRA and YSYEKL. As DNA, the CDR3 is TGCGCCAGCAGCCGGTGGGGGGAACGTGAAGCTTTCTTT. Protein: CASSRWGEREAFF.

The J gene is TRBJ2-1, the V gene TRBV18; the match to TRBD1 covers 8 bases. V lost 6 bases and J lost 5; bases outside the gene matches: 15. This CDR3 comprises 17 residues. Germline lookup yields CDR1 KGHSH and CDR2 LQKENI. As DNA, the CDR3 is TGTGCCAGCTCTTCCCCTGGGGCAGGGGGCGTCAACAATGAGCAGTTCTTC. Amino acids: CASSSPGAGGVNNEQFF.

The V and J genes are TRBV18 and TRBJ2-7; TRBD1 is a possible D gene (6 bases). The V and J ends lost 3 bases and 0 bases respectively, with 9 bases between them. Germline CDR1 and CDR2: KGHSH and LQKENI. CDR3 size: 14 residues. Here the CDR3 reads CASSPDSNSYEQYF. The CDR3 nucleotides read TGTGCCAGCTCACCGGACAGTAACTCCTACGAGCAGTACTTC.

CDR3 nucleotides: TGCGCCAGCAGCCGGGGTTCAAACAGGGCGGGCACCGGGGAGCTGTTTTTT. Encoded protein: CASSRGSNRAGTGELFF. The rearrangement joins TRBV4-1 to TRBJ2-2; a weak D match, TRBD1 (6 bases). The germline V and J ends were trimmed by 4 bases and 4 bases, with 19 bases remaining between them. Germline V gene sequence: CDR1 MGHRA, CDR2 YSYEKL. This CDR3 has 17 residues.

V and J are TRBV5-1 and TRBJ2-1; 8 nucleotides agree with TRBD1. V lost 4 bases to trimming and J lost 6 bases; unmatched junction nucleotides: 9. The CDR3 consists of 15 residues. CDR1 is SGHRS, CDR2 YFSETQ, per germline. The CDR3 is CASSLVGQAVNEQFF. CDR3 in DNA: TGCGCCAGCAGCCTGGTGGGACAGGCGGTCAATGAGCAGTTCTTC.

V and J are TRBV28 and TRBJ1-1; 7 bases line up with TRBD1. V gave up 8 bases and J gave up 1 base; unmatched junction bases: 7. The CDR3 is 14 residues long. The germline gives CDR1 MDHEN, CDR2 SYDVKM. The CDR3 here is CASAPGTENTEAFF. The DNA for the CDR3 is TGTGCCAGCGCGCCCGGGACAGAGAACACTGAAGCTTTCTTT.

This clone came up once. V is TRBV11-2 and J is TRBJ1-1; tentative D call: TRBD1 (6 bases). V was trimmed by 5 bases and J by 0 bases, leaving 16 bases between them. The CDR3 totals 16 residues. The germline V gene encodes CDR1 SGHAT and CDR2 FQNNGV. CDR3 nucleotide sequence: TGTGCCAGCAGCCCCCCCGGGACATACATGAACACTGAAGCTTTCTTT. This gives the protein CASSPPGTYMNTEAFF.

This chain joins TRBV4-1 and TRBJ2-1; 9 bases line up with TRBD1. The CDR3 has 17 amino acids. V was pared by 2 bases and J by 7 bases, with 12 bases of the junction left unmatched. CDR1 is MGHRA, CDR2 YSYEKL, per germline. This CDR3 is CASSQTVPGQGGNEQFF. In nucleotides, the CDR3 is TGCGCCAGCAGCCAAACGGTCCCGGGACAGGGAGGGAATGAGCAGTTCTTC.

The chain recombines TRBV28 with TRBJ2-2; D remains ambiguous. This CDR3 contains 20 residues. The V gene lost 3 bases and the J gene lost 2 bases, with 25 bases spanning the gap. The V gene's germline CDR1 is MDHEN and CDR2 SYDVKM. The CDR3 bases are TGTGCCAGCAGTTTTCCACCGTGGGCCTCTACATCCCAAAACACCGGGGAGCTGTTTTTT. Translated, it gives CASSFPPWASTSQNTGELFF.

The chain carries TRBV6-5 and TRBJ2-7, with D possibly being TRBD1 (7 bases). The germline gives CDR1 MNHEY, CDR2 SVGAGI. With 5 bases removed from V and 2 bases from J, the gap between germline ends came to 10 bases. CDR3 length equals 13 residues. CDR3 DNA sequence: TGTGCCAGCAGTCAGGGGGGAGCCTACGAGCAGTACTTC. Translating gives CASSQGGAYEQYF.

This chain uses TRBV7-2 with TRBJ2-7, with a possible D match to TRBD1 (5 bases). This CDR3 has 15 residues. V shed 0 bases and J shed 0 bases, with 9 bases lying between them. Looked up from germline, CDR1 is SGHTA and CDR2 is FQGNSA. DNA for the CDR3: TGTGCCAGCAGCTTAGCAAGGACAACCTCCTACGAGCAGTACTTC. Encoded protein: CASSLARTTSYEQYF.

The V gene is TRBV10-3, the J gene TRBJ1-5, with 10 bases aligning to TRBD1. In germline, CDR1 is ENHRY, CDR2 SYGVKD. V gave up 2 bases and J gave up 6 bases; unmatched junction bases: 4. The CDR3 consists of 15 residues. For the CDR3, the DNA is TGTGCCATCAGTGAGGGACAGGGGGAGCGTCAGCCCCAGCATTTT. Its protein is CAISEGQGERQPQHF.

The chain links TRBV30 to TRBJ1-1, with D uncertain. The CDR3 loop spans 15 amino acids. CDR1 is GTSNPN and CDR2 is SVGIG in the germline V gene (reference sequence). V was cut by 1 base and J by 0 bases, with 12 bases left in between. Here the CDR3 reads CAWSAPLFMNTEAFF. The CDR3, as DNA: TGTGCCTGGAGTGCCCCTTTGTTTATGAACACTGAAGCTTTCTTT.

The chain couples TRBV5-1 to TRBJ2-5, with 13 bases lining up with TRBD2. Per the germline V gene, CDR1 is SGHRS and CDR2 is YFSETQ. The CDR3 is 17 amino acids. The V segment lost 4 bases and the J segment 2 bases; nucleotides outside the gene matches: 8. The CDR3 is CASSKIGLAGAQETQYF. The CDR3 DNA reads as TGCGCCAGCAGCAAAATTGGACTAGCGGGGGCTCAAGAGACCCAGTACTTC.

This sequence joins TRBV4-1 and TRBJ1-1; 7 positions match TRBD1. CDR3 length equals 17 residues. The germline V gene has CDR1 MGHRA and CDR2 YSYEKL. J gave up 1 base and V 4 bases, and 12 bases lay outside the gene matches. CDR3 sequence (DNA): TGCGCCAGCAGCCGAGACGCAGGGGGGTGGAAGAACACTGAAGCTTTCTTT. It translates to CASSRDAGGWKNTEAFF.

The rearrangement uses TRBV19 and TRBJ1-2; the match to TRBD1 covers 7 bases. With 5 bases clipped from V and 5 bases from J, the junction kept 11 bases outside the gene matches. CDR1 is LNHDA, CDR2 SQIVND, per germline (reference sequence). The CDR3 runs 15 residues. CDR3 sequence (DNA): TGTGCCAGTAGTCCTCGTGGGACAGCTGATTATGGCTACACCTTC. Residues: CASSPRGTADYGYTF.

The CDR3 nucleotides read TGTGCCAGCTCACCCAGGGGGCAACCGATCCCCACAGATACGCAGTATTTT. Protein sequence: CASSPRGQPIPTDTQYF. The chain couples TRBV18 to TRBJ2-3, with 8 nucleotides matching TRBD1. The CDR3 extends over 17 amino acids. V was clipped by 3 bases and J by 2 bases; unmatched bases: 10. Germline V gene data show CDR1 as KGHSH and CDR2 as LQKENI.